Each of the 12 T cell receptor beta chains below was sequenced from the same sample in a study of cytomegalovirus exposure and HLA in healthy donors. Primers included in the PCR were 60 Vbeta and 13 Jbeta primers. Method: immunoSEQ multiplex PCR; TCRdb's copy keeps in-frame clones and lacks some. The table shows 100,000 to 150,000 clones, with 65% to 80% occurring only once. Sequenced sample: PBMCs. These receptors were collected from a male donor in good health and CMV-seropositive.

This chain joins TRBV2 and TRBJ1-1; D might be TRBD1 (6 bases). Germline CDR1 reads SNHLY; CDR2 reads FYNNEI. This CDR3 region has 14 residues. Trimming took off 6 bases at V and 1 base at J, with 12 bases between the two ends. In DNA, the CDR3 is TGTGCCAGCAGAGCGGACAGACCGAACACTGAAGCTTTCTTT. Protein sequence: CASRADRPNTEAFF.

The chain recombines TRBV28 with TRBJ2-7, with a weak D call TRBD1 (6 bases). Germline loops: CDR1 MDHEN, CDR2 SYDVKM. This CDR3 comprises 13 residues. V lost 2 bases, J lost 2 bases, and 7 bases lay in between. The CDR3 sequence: CASSLPGAYEQYF. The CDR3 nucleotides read TGTGCCAGCAGTTTACCAGGGGCCTACGAGCAGTACTTC.

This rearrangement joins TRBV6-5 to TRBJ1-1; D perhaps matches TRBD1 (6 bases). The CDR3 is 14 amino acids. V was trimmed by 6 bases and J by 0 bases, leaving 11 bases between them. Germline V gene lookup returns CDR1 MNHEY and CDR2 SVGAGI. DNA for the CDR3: TGTGCCAGCAGAAGGGACACCGTGAACACTGAAGCTTTCTTT. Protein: CASRRDTVNTEAFF.

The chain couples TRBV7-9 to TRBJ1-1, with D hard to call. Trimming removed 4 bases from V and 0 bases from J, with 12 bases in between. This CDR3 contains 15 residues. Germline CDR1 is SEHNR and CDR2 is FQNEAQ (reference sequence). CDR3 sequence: CASSYRAGMNTEAFF. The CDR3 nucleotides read TGTGCCAGCAGCTACCGTGCGGGGATGAACACTGAAGCTTTCTTT.

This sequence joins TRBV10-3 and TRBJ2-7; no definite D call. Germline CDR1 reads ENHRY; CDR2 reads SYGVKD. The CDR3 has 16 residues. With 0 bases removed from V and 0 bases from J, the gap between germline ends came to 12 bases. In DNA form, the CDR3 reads TGTGCCATCAGTGAGTCAGGCGGAACAAGCTCCTACGAGCAGTACTTC. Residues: CAISESGGTSSYEQYF.

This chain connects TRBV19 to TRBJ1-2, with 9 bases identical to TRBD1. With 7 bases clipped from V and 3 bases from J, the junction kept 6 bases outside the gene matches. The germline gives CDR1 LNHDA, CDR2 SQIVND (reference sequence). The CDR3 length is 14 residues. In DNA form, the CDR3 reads TGTGCCAGTACCCTGGGACAGGGAGACTATGGCTACACCTTC. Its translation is CASTLGQGDYGYTF.

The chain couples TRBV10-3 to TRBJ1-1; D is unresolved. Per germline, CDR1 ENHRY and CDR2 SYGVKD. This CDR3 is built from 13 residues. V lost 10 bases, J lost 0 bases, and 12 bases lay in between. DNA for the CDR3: TGTGCCACTATGTTGGTCATGAACACTGAAGCTTTCTTT. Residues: CATMLVMNTEAFF.

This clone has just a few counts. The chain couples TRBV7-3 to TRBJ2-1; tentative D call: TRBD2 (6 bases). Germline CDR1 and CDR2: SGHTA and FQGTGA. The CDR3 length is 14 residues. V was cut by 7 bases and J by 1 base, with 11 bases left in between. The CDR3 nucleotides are TGTGCCAGCACCAGCGGGCCATCCTACAATGAGCAGTTCTTC. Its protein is CASTSGPSYNEQFF.

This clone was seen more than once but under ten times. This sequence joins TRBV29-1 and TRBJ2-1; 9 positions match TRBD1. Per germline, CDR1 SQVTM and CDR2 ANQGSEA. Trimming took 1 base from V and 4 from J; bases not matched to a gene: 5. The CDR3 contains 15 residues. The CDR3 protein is CSVEGTGDSYNEQFF. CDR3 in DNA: TGCAGCGTTGAAGGGACAGGGGATTCTTACAATGAGCAGTTCTTC.

The CDR3 region has the DNA TGCAGCGTTGGAAGGGGGCATGGCGGGGAGCTGTTTTTT. As protein: CSVGRGHGGELFF. The chain carries TRBV29-1 and TRBJ2-2, with 7 bases fitting TRBD1. Trimming cost V 4 bases and J 7 bases; bases outside gene matches: 6. This CDR3 contains 13 residues. From germline, CDR1 is SQVTM and CDR2 ANQGSEA.

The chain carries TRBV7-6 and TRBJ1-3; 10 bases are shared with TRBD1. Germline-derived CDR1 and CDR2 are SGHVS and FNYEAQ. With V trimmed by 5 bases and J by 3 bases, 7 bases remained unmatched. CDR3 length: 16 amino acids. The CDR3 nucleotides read TGTGCCAGCAGCCCAAGGACAGGGGGTAGTGGAAACACCATATATTTT. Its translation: CASSPRTGGSGNTIYF. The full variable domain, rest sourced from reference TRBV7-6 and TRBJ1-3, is GAGVSQSPRYKVTKRGQDVALRCDPISGHVSLYWYRQALGQGPEFLTYFNYEAQQDKSGLPNDRFSAERPEGSISTLTIQRTEQRDSAMYRCASSPRTGGSGNTIYFGEGSWLTVV.

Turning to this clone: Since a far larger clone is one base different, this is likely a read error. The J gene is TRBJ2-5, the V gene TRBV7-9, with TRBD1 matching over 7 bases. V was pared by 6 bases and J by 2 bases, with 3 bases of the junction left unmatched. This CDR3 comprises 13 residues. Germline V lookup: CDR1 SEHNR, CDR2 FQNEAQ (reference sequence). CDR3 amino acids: CASSGTEQETQYF. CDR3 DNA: TGTGCCAGCAGTGGGACAGAACAAGAGACCCAGTACTTC.